One sample yielded the 25 T cell receptor beta chains listed below, sequenced in a study of cytomegalovirus exposure and HLA in healthy donors. PCR involved 60 Vbeta and 13 Jbeta primers. Here immunoSEQ multiplex PCR was the method, and the copy in TCRdb shows in-frame clones only, minus some. The table lists roughly 130,000 clones, approximately 79% of them singletons. The sequencing input was PBMCs. The receptors were gathered from a man between 18 and 35 years old in good health and CMV-seropositive.

This chain links TRBV4-2 with TRBJ2-2; 7 nucleotides match TRBD1. Germline V gene data show CDR1 as LGHNA and CDR2 as YNFKEQ. This CDR3 has 19 residues. Losses at the gene ends were 2 bases for V and 4 bases for J; bases not matched to a gene: 16. The CDR3: CASSQPAGTELKFTGELFF. The CDR3 DNA sequence: TGTGCCAGCAGCCAACCAGCCGGGACAGAGCTTAAGTTCACCGGGGAGCTGTTTTTT.

About this clone: A junction end diverges from the germline sequence, so it may reflect a read error. The chain carries TRBV5-1 and TRBJ2-7; 9 bases line up with TRBD2. CDR3 length: 14 residues. Germline lookup yields CDR1 SGHRS and CDR2 YFSETQ. The DNA for the CDR3 is TGCGCCAGCAGCTTCCGGACTAAGCGGGAGGCTGTGGACTTC. Protein: CASSFRTKREAVDF.

This clone came up a few times. V is TRBV6-6 and J is TRBJ1-5; 7 nucleotides match TRBD1. CDR3 length equals 16 residues. CDR1 and CDR2 from the germline V gene are MNHNY and SVGAGI (reference sequence). Trimming removed 5 bases from V and 0 bases from J; junction bases left unmatched: 7. The CDR3 loop reads CASSTSTGSSNQPQHF. The CDR3 DNA sequence: TGTGCCAGCAGTACCTCGACAGGGTCTAGCAATCAGCCCCAGCATTTT.

The chain links TRBV2 to TRBJ1-1; 10 bases are shared with TRBD1. V lost 2 bases to trimming and J lost 0 bases; unmatched junction nucleotides: 6. The CDR3 covers 17 residues. Per germline, CDR1 SNHLY and CDR2 FYNNEI. This chain's CDR3 is CASSELGQGVLNTEAFF. The CDR3 bases are TGTGCCAGCAGTGAACTTGGACAGGGGGTGCTGAACACTGAAGCTTTCTTT.

The chain links TRBV19 to TRBJ2-5; TRBD2 matches at 7 bases. Trimming cost V 5 bases and J 5 bases; bases outside gene matches: 8. Germline CDR1 LNHDA, CDR2 SQIVND (reference sequence). The CDR3 spans 14 residues. For the CDR3, the DNA is TGTGCCAGTAGTTGGGTGGTAGCGGGTGAGACCCAGTACTTC. Protein product: CASSWVVAGETQYF. Looking up the rest from reference TRBV19 and TRBJ2-5 gives the full variable domain: DGGITQSPKYLFRKEGQNVTLSCEQNLNHDAMYWYRQDPGQGLRLIYYSQIVNDFQKGDIAEGYSVSREKKESFPLTVTSAQKNPTAFYLCASSWVVAGETQYFGPGTRLLVL.

The table lists this clone with a few counts. The CDR3 DNA reads TGTGCCAGCAGTGAAGGGCTAGCGGGGATAACCTACGAGCAGTACTTC. This encodes CASSEGLAGITYEQYF. The chain uses TRBV2 and TRBJ2-7; 9 positions agree with TRBD2. The length of the CDR3 is 16 residues. J lost 2 bases, V lost 1 base, and 6 bases had no gene match. Germline loops: CDR1 SNHLY, CDR2 FYNNEI.

V is TRBV10-3 and J is TRBJ2-1; 14 nucleotides line up with TRBD2. The germline gives CDR1 ENHRY, CDR2 SYGVKD. The CDR3 runs to 17 residues. V lost 3 bases and J lost 5; bases outside the gene matches: 6. CDR3 protein: CAISENGLAGGHNEQFF. CDR3 sequence (DNA): TGTGCCATCAGTGAAAATGGACTAGCGGGAGGACACAATGAGCAGTTCTTC.

This rearrangement joins TRBV19 to TRBJ2-2; 7 nucleotides line up with TRBD1. The CDR3 covers 15 residues. Per germline, CDR1 LNHDA and CDR2 SQIVND (reference sequence). J gave up 7 bases and V 5 bases, and 10 bases lay outside the gene matches. The CDR3 DNA reads TGTGCCAGTAGTCTCTTGGACAGGCTGGGCGGGGAGCTGTTTTTT. Its protein product is CASSLLDRLGGELFF. The full variable domain, completed using reference TRBV19 and TRBJ2-2, is DGGITQSPKYLFRKEGQNVTLSCEQNLNHDAMYWYRQDPGQGLRLIYYSQIVNDFQKGDIAEGYSVSREKKESFPLTVTSAQKNPTAFYLCASSLLDRLGGELFFGEGSRLTVL.

The CDR3 protein is CASSEVRAGGDEQYF. The CDR3 coding sequence is TGTGCCAGCAGTGAAGTAAGGGCAGGGGGTGACGAGCAGTACTTC. The V and J genes are TRBV2 and TRBJ2-7; 7 positions agree with TRBD1. Germline V CDR1 and CDR2: SNHLY, FYNNEI. With 1 base clipped from V and 5 bases from J, the junction kept 8 bases outside the gene matches. This CDR3 region has 15 residues.

The table lists this clone with a count of one. This chain connects TRBV11-2 to TRBJ2-3, with 10 bases identical to TRBD2. CDR1 is SGHAT and CDR2 is FQNNGV in the germline V gene. This CDR3 spans 18 amino acids. V was clipped by 2 bases and J by 2 bases; unmatched bases: 10. Here the CDR3 reads CASSLKRASGGLTDTQYF. The DNA of the CDR3 is TGTGCCAGCAGCTTAAAGAGGGCTAGCGGGGGTCTCACAGATACGCAGTATTTT.

V is TRBV27 and J is TRBJ2-1, with 10 bases aligning to TRBD2. The CDR3 has 14 residues. Trimming at V came to 6 bases and at J to 5 bases, leaving 4 bases not matched to a gene. Germline loops: CDR1 MNHEY, CDR2 SMNVEV (reference sequence). DNA of the CDR3: TGTGCCAGCAGAAGAGCGGGAGGGAACAATGAGCAGTTCTTC. Protein: CASRRAGGNNEQFF.

This clone was found a few times. The V and J genes are TRBV18 and TRBJ1-2; 10 positions agree with TRBD1. This CDR3 has 16 amino acids. The V and J ends lost 3 bases and 6 bases, in that order; junction bases with no gene match: 10. The germline gives CDR1 KGHSH, CDR2 LQKENI. The CDR3 nucleotides read TGTGCCAGCTCACCCCTCCAGGGACAGGGGATGGATGGCTACACCTTC. Protein: CASSPLQGQGMDGYTF.

V is TRBV21-1 and J is TRBJ1-1; no check of the table's D call, TRBD1, against the DNA was made. TRBV21-1 is deemed a pseudogene. The CDR3 extends over 19 amino acids. CDR3: CASSSKLGGTSGRNTEAFF. In DNA form, the CDR3 reads TGTGCCAGCAGCAGCAAACTAGGGGGCACGTCCGGCCGGAACACTGAAGCTTTCTTT.

This clone appeared a few times. This chain connects TRBV14 to TRBJ2-5, with D possibly being TRBD1 (5 bases). V lost 3 bases and J lost 5, with 13 bases in between. Germline CDR1 is SGHDN and CDR2 is FVKESK. The length of the CDR3 is 14 residues. The CDR3 DNA sequence: TGTGCCAGCAGCCATCCCCAGGGATGGGAGACCCAGTACTTC. Its protein is CASSHPQGWETQYF.

The count of this clone is one. The chain couples TRBV6-1 to TRBJ1-6; D ambiguous. CDR1 and CDR2 from the germline V gene are MNHNS and SASEGT. The CDR3 length is 17 residues. V shed 1 base and J shed 1 base, with 11 bases lying between them. CDR3 sequence reads: CASSEVVGGSYNSPLHF. Written as DNA, the CDR3 is TGTGCCAGCAGTGAAGTAGTAGGAGGGTCCTATAATTCACCCCTCCACTTT.

This chain joins TRBV6-5 and TRBJ2-1; possible D gene TRBD2, 6 bases. V gave up 1 base and J gave up 8 bases, with 18 bases separating them. CDR3 length: 16 residues. CDR1 and CDR2 from the germline V gene are MNHEY and SVGAGI. CDR3 loop: CASSYWGSGYNDEQFF. The CDR3 DNA reads as TGTGCCAGCAGTTACTGGGGAAGCGGGTACAACGATGAGCAGTTCTTC.

This clone was seen only a few times. The chain uses TRBV10-3 and TRBJ2-2; D is ambiguous. Trimming took off 3 bases at V and 5 bases at J, with 4 bases between the two ends. The CDR3 is 12 residues long. Germline V gene sequence: CDR1 ENHRY, CDR2 SYGVKD. The CDR3 spells CAISDGTGELFF. The CDR3 coding sequence is TGTGCCATCAGTGACGGGACCGGGGAGCTGTTTTTT.

This clone has just a few counts. The chain links TRBV25-1 to TRBJ2-7; D might be TRBD2 (5 bases). Trimming removed 8 bases from V and 0 bases from J, with 11 bases in between. CDR3 length equals 13 residues. Germline CDR1 is MGHDK and CDR2 is SYGVNS. The CDR3 DNA reads TGTGCCAGCGGAAGGGAGCTCTCCTACGAGCAGTACTTC. Translation: CASGRELSYEQYF.

This chain joins TRBV5-1 and TRBJ2-1; 12 nucleotides agree with TRBD2. The J segment lost 0 bases and the V segment lost 2 bases, leaving 12 bases of the junction unmatched. Germline V lookup: CDR1 SGHRS, CDR2 YFSETQ. This CDR3 has 20 residues. This CDR3 is CASSFPKLAGGPRSYNEQFF. CDR3 bases: TGCGCCAGCAGCTTCCCGAAGCTAGCGGGAGGGCCCCGCTCCTACAATGAGCAGTTCTTC.

DNA for the CDR3: TGTGCCAGTAGTGACCCCGGGAGCACAGATACGCAGTATTTT. This encodes CASSDPGSTDTQYF. The chain joins TRBV19 to TRBJ2-3, with D unclear. The germline V gene encodes CDR1 LNHDA and CDR2 SQIVND (reference sequence). The V gene lost 5 bases and the J gene lost 0 bases, with 9 bases spanning the gap. This CDR3 region has 14 residues.

The genes are TRBV11-2 and TRBJ2-7; tentatively, D is TRBD1 (5 bases). Germline CDR1 SGHAT, CDR2 FQNNGV. CDR3 length: 13 amino acids. V lost 4 bases and J lost 5, with 12 bases in between. The CDR3 DNA is TGTGCCAGCAGCTATACCAGGGTAAACGAGCAGTACTTC. Amino acids: CASSYTRVNEQYF.

The chain has TRBV5-4 and TRBJ1-2; 7 bases are shared with TRBD1. This CDR3 is 15 amino acids long. Germline V lookup: CDR1 SGHNT, CDR2 YYREEE (reference sequence). V shed 2 bases, J shed 2 bases, and the junction held 6 bases outside the gene matches. For the CDR3, the DNA is TGTGCCAGCAGCTTAGGACAGGCCCTCAACTATGGCTACACCTTC. Amino acids: CASSLGQALNYGYTF.

This chain connects TRBV7-8 to TRBJ2-5; 8 nucleotides align to TRBD1. Losses at the gene ends were 5 bases for V and 6 bases for J; bases not matched to a gene: 8. The CDR3 runs 14 residues. Looked up from germline, CDR1 is SGHVS and CDR2 is FQNEAQ. CDR3 region: CASSPDRGGQTQYF. Written as DNA, the CDR3 is TGTGCCAGCAGCCCAGACAGGGGAGGACAGACCCAGTACTTC.

This clone was seen a handful of times. The chain joins TRBV30 to TRBJ2-4; TRBD1 aligns across 8 bases. The CDR3 spans 13 residues. CDR1 and CDR2 from the germline V gene are GTSNPN and SVGIG (reference sequence). V lost 2 bases to trimming and J lost 7 bases; unmatched junction nucleotides: 4. This CDR3 reads CAWSQGATNIQYF. CDR3 coding DNA: TGTGCCTGGAGTCAGGGGGCAACGAACATTCAGTACTTC. The whole variable domain, remainder taken from reference TRBV30 and TRBJ2-4, is SQTIHQWPATLVQPVGSPLSLECTVEGTSNPNLYWYRQAAGRGLQLLFYSVGIGQISSEVPQNLSASRPQDRQFILSSKKLLLSDSGFYLCAWSQGATNIQYFGAGTRLSVL.

The chain carries TRBV2 and TRBJ2-7, with 10 bases fitting TRBD1. Germline V gives CDR1 SNHLY, CDR2 FYNNEI. Germline trimming cut 6 bases from V and 2 bases from J; bases unmatched to any gene: 7. The CDR3 consists of 15 residues. Written as DNA, the CDR3 is TGTGCCAGCAGGGACAGGGGGGGAGCCCCCTACGAGCAGTACTTC. Encoded protein: CASRDRGGAPYEQYF. Drawing the rest from reference TRBV2 and TRBJ2-7, the complete variable domain is EPEVTQTPSHQVTQMGQEVILRCVPISNHLYFYWYRQILGQKVEFLVSFYNNEISEKSEIFDDQFSVERPDGSNFTLKIRSTKLEDSAMYFCASRDRGGAPYEQYFGPGTRLTVT.